This passage covers 21 T cell receptor beta chains from one sample sequenced in a study of T cells in Graves' hyperthyroidism and ophthalmopathy (dated by TCRdb to the late 2010s). The library came from multiplex PCR. Instrument used: Illumina HiSeq 2000. TCR beta CDR3 regions were amplified from RNA transcripts. For the first round of RT-PCR on the TCR CDR3, the HTBI primer set was used together with the Qiagen OneStep RT-PCR kit. TCRdb handled the public reads itself, with Q25 trimming in fastp and clone calling in MiXCR, and kept productive beta chains. A single entry per CDR3 protein holds the most common genes and DNA from its merged rows. The sample contains about 270,000 distinct CDR3 sequences, about 16% of them found a single time. The ten largest make up about 30% of the sample. The sequenced material came from blood. The receptors were gathered from a woman between 50 and 59 years old with Graves' hyperthyroidism that later progressed to Graves' ophthalmopathy.

The sample holds many counts of this clonotype. V and J are TRBV2 and TRBJ1-6; 7 nucleotides line up with TRBD1. From germline, CDR1 is SNHLY and CDR2 FYNNEI. V trimming: 1 base; J trimming: 8 bases; junction bases outside the gene matches: 5. This CDR3 region has 15 residues. The CDR3 here is CASSEGRQGHSPLHF. CDR3 sequence (DNA): TGTGCCAGCAGTGAAGGGAGACAGGGTCATTCACCCCTCCACTTT.

This chain uses TRBV27 with TRBJ1-1; 12 bases map to TRBD1. Trimming at V came to 4 bases and at J to 10 bases, leaving 4 bases not matched to a gene. Germline V gene lookup returns CDR1 MNHEY and CDR2 SMNVEV (reference sequence). The CDR3 covers 13 residues. In DNA form, the CDR3 reads TGTGCCAGCAGTTACGGGACAGGGGGCGGAGCTTTCTTT. Amino acids: CASSYGTGGGAFF.

The chain uses TRBV28 and TRBJ2-1; 10 bases agree with TRBD2. The CDR3 totals 21 residues. The trim removed 6 bases at V and 12 bases at J, leaving 32 bases unmatched. The germline CDR1 and CDR2 sequences are MDHEN and SYDVKM. In nucleotides, the CDR3 is TGTGCCAGCAGCCGACCGCCCCTAGCGGGAGAATTTGCTCCCCAAATGAGCCGGCAGTTCTTC. This sequence encodes CASSRPPLAGEFAPQMSRQFF. Full variable domain (missing parts from reference TRBV28 and TRBJ2-1): DVKVTQSSRYLVKRTGEKVFLECVQDMDHENMFWYRQDPGLGLRLIYFSYDVKMKEKGDIPEGYSVSREKKERFSLILESASTNQTSMYLCASSRPPLAGEFAPQMSRQFFGPGTRLTVL.

In its sample, this clonotype was seen a few times. V and J are TRBV20-1 and TRBJ1-3; D remains unclear. This CDR3 contains 18 residues. Deletions cut 0 bases from V and 3 bases from J, with 21 bases between. The germline V gene encodes CDR1 DFQATT and CDR2 SNEGSKA (reference sequence). This chain's CDR3 is CSARDRSREAFYGNTIYF. The CDR3 nucleotides read TGCAGTGCTAGAGATCGGTCCCGTGAGGCCTTTTATGGAAACACCATATATTTT.

This clonotype has ten or more counts. CDR3 nucleotides: TGTGCCAGCAGCCGACGCCCCTTACAGGGCTACGAGCAGTACTTC. This translates into CASSRRPLQGYEQYF. This chain links TRBV28 with TRBJ2-7; TRBD1 is a possible D gene (6 bases). V was cut by 6 bases and J by 3 bases, with 18 bases left in between. CDR1 is MDHEN, CDR2 SYDVKM, per germline. This CDR3 comprises 15 residues.

The chain is built from TRBV20-1 and TRBJ1-5; 7 positions match TRBD1. The V gene end was trimmed by 5 bases and the J gene end by 2 bases; junction bases not matched to a gene: 6. This CDR3 region has 14 residues. Germline-derived CDR1 and CDR2 are DFQATT and SNEGSKA (reference sequence). CDR3 DNA sequence: TGCAGTGCTCTGACAGGGAATGGCAATCAGCCCCAGCATTTT. Its translation is CSALTGNGNQPQHF.

This clonotype was recorded many times. J is TRBJ2-5 and V is TRBV20-1; D uncertain. CDR1 is DFQATT and CDR2 is SNEGSKA in the germline V gene (reference sequence). Trimming took 4 bases from V and 5 from J, leaving 2 bases between them. The CDR3 is made up of 9 amino acids. Here the CDR3 reads CSATETQYF. The CDR3 DNA is TGCAGTGCTACGGAGACCCAGTACTTC.

This clonotype was seen ten or more times. The gene calls are TRBV20-1 and TRBJ2-1, with D tentatively TRBD2 (5 bases). Germline lookup yields CDR1 DFQATT and CDR2 SNEGSKA (reference sequence). This CDR3 has 13 amino acids. The ends were cut back, 8 bases at V and 3 bases at J, with 14 bases in the middle. The CDR3 sequence is CSSYAEVYNEQFF. Written as DNA, the CDR3 is TGCAGTTCCTATGCGGAGGTCTACAATGAGCAGTTCTTC.

Regarding this clonotype: A much larger clonotype is one base distant, so this may be a read error. CDR3 sequence: CASNSGTLNSEAFF. The CDR3, as DNA: TGCGCCAGCAACTCCGGGACGTTGAACTCTGAAGCTTTCTTT. The chain links TRBV10-1 to TRBJ1-1, with a tentative D call TRBD1 (5 bases). Germline lookup yields CDR1 WNHNN and CDR2 SYGVQD (reference sequence). The CDR3 runs to 14 residues.

This clonotype was counted many times. The chain joins TRBV20-1 to TRBJ2-1; D might be TRBD2 (6 bases). The V and J ends lost 6 bases and 8 bases respectively, with 23 bases between them. Germline V gene lookup returns CDR1 DFQATT and CDR2 SNEGSKA (reference sequence). The CDR3 length is 15 residues. The CDR3 DNA is TGCAGTGCCATACCCCTGCGGGGTATTCTAGATGAGCAGTTCTTC. Protein sequence: CSAIPLRGILDEQFF.

This clonotype was counted many times. The chain links TRBV24-1 to TRBJ1-5, with D maybe TRBD1 (6 bases). The CDR3 is 16 amino acids. Germline V gene lookup returns CDR1 KGHDR and CDR2 SFDVKD. V lost 9 bases to trimming and J lost 3 bases, with 20 bases between them. CDR3 coding DNA: TGTGCCACCCCGACACAGGGTGAGGAGGACAATCAGCCCCAGCATTTT. Translating it yields CATPTQGEEDNQPQHF.

Ten or more counts support this clonotype. This chain joins TRBV5-1 and TRBJ2-7; TRBD1 is a possible D gene (5 bases). V lost 4 bases and J 2 bases, leaving 13 bases between the germline ends. This CDR3 is 14 amino acids long. CDR1 and CDR2 (germline): SGHRS, YFSETQ. The CDR3 DNA sequence: TGCGCCAGCAGCCTACAGACAGCCCCCTACGAGCAGTACTTC. This encodes CASSLQTAPYEQYF. Complete variable domain (other parts from reference TRBV5-1 and TRBJ2-7): KAGVTQTPRYLIKTRGQQVTLSCSPISGHRSVSWYQQTPGQGLQFLFEYFSETQRNKGNFPGRFSGRQFSNSRSEMNVSTLELGDSALYLCASSLQTAPYEQYFGPGTRLTVT.

The table lists this clonotype with many counts. The chain links TRBV18 to TRBJ2-3; TRBD2 matches at 7 bases. Germline assignment: CDR1 KGHSH and CDR2 LQKENI. Trimming cost V 3 bases and J 6 bases; bases outside gene matches: 9. The CDR3 is made up of 15 amino acids. This CDR3 is CASSPASGFGDTQYF. The CDR3 DNA sequence: TGTGCCAGCTCACCGGCTAGCGGTTTTGGGGATACGCAGTATTTT.

This clonotype showed up just a few times. A much larger clone sits a single nucleotide away, making a read error possible. The rearrangement joins TRBV27 to TRBJ2-7; no clear D gene. V was clipped by 4 bases and J by 0 bases, with 10 bases between them. Germline values: CDR1 MNHEY, CDR2 SMNVEV (reference sequence). The CDR3 loop spans 14 amino acids. The CDR3 is CASSSLTDSYEQYF. CDR3 coding DNA: TGTGCCAGCAGTTCCCTGACTGACTCCTACGAGCAGTACTTC.

This clonotype was seen many times. The chain links TRBV7-2 to TRBJ1-5; tentative D call: TRBD1 (5 bases). Trimming removed 1 base at V and 2 bases at J, with 15 bases between. The CDR3 is 17 residues long. Looked up from germline, CDR1 is SGHTA and CDR2 is FQGNSA. The chain's CDR3 is CASSLERGGYGNQPQHF. CDR3 in DNA: TGTGCCAGCAGCTTAGAAAGGGGAGGTTATGGCAATCAGCCCCAGCATTTT.

To note about this clonotype: This could be a read error, since a much larger clone is one nucleotide away. The chain joins TRBV28 to TRBJ2-3; D unresolved. The CDR3 loop spans 14 amino acids. CDR1 and CDR2 (germline): MDHEN, SYDVKM. CDR3 DNA sequence: TGTGCCGGCAGTTTAAAGGTTTGGACAGATACGCAGTATTTT. Translating it yields CAGSLKVWTDTQYF.

This clonotype was seen at least ten times. The chain couples TRBV20-1 to TRBJ1-2, with D uncertain. V dropped 3 bases and J dropped 6 bases, with 11 bases sitting between them. Germline lookup yields CDR1 DFQATT and CDR2 SNEGSKA (reference sequence). There are 12 residues in the CDR3. The CDR3 DNA is TGCAGTGCTAGGATATACAGTGATGGCTACACCTTC. Translated: CSARIYSDGYTF.

This clonotype was found many times. The chain is built from TRBV5-1 and TRBJ2-7; D call uncertain. With 1 base removed from V and 4 bases from J, the gap between germline ends came to 9 bases. CDR1 is SGHRS and CDR2 is YFSETQ in the germline V gene. The CDR3 sequence is 13 residues long. This CDR3 is CASSLLSQYEQYF. The CDR3 DNA sequence: TGCGCCAGCAGCTTGTTGTCACAATACGAGCAGTACTTC.

The sample holds many counts of this clonotype. V is TRBV5-8 and J is TRBJ2-7, with 7 bases identical to TRBD1. V was pared by 1 base and J by 5 bases, with 6 bases of the junction left unmatched. This CDR3 is 14 amino acids long. Germline loops: CDR1 SGHTS, CDR2 YDEGEE. In nucleotides, the CDR3 is TGTGCCAGCAGCTTGAAGACAGGGCGCCACGAGCAGTACTTC. This translates into CASSLKTGRHEQYF.

This clonotype was detected a few times. V and J are TRBV4-2 and TRBJ2-7; 14 bases are a match to TRBD2. Per germline, CDR1 LGHNA and CDR2 YNFKEQ. Unmatched junction bases numbered 2, after V lost 0 bases and J lost 4 bases. The CDR3 totals 16 residues. The CDR3 DNA is TGTGCCAGCAGCCAAGATGGGACTAGCGGGAGTTACGAGCAGTACTTC. It codes for CASSQDGTSGSYEQYF.

This clonotype was observed many times. This chain uses TRBV20-1 with TRBJ2-3, with D hard to call. The germline gives CDR1 DFQATT, CDR2 SNEGSKA (reference sequence). V lost 3 bases to trimming and J lost 2 bases, with 15 bases between them. The CDR3 runs to 15 residues. The CDR3: CSARGLRLSTDTQYF. CDR3 nucleotides: TGCAGTGCTAGGGGTCTCAGGCTTTCCACAGATACGCAGTATTTT.